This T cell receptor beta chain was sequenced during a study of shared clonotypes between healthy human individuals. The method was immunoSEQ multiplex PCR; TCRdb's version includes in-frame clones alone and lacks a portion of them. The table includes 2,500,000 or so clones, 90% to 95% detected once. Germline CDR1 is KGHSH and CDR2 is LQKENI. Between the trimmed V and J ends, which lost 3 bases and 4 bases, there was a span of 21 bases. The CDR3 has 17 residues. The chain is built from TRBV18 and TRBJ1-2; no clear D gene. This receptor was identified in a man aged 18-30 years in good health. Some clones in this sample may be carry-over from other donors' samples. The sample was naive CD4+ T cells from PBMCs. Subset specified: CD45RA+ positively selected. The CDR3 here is CASSPYTGQPASYGYTF. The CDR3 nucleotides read TGTGCCAGCTCACCCTATACTGGGCAGCCCGCGAGCTATGGCTACACCTTC.